The rows below give T cell receptor beta chains drawn from one sample of a study of cytomegalovirus exposure and HLA in healthy donors. Profiling relied on immunoSEQ multiplex PCR, and the TCRdb table lists in-frame clones only, not all of them. The sample contains about 130,000 clones, approximately 17% of which appear only once. The source material was PBMCs. These receptors were collected from a female donor in good health and CMV-seropositive. Each CDR3 is given with its conserved first and last residue. A clone size is listed for some rows: how often the clone was seen (once, few, many), or a class if it is expanded.

j_gene | abundance | v_gene | CDR3aa
TRBJ2-7 | NA | TRBV27 | CASSPVIGGVAYEQYF
TRBJ1-1 | NA | TRBV4-3 | CASSLLLQGKAFF
TRBJ2-3 | NA | TRBV30 | CAWTLLAGGEQYF
TRBJ1-5 | few | TRBV6-6 | CASSYQGERTNQPQHF
TRBJ2-5 | few | TRBV13 | CASSLSQGPQYF
TRBJ2-5 | NA | TRBV5-1 | CASTRQAIQETQYF
TRBJ2-2 | NA | TRBV9 | CASSVSGWAGELFF
TRBJ1-1 | NA | TRBV30 | CAWSVLSRGITEAFF
TRBJ2-5 | few | TRBV30 | CAWSVRRGGAARGLQETQYF
TRBJ2-5 | few | TRBV4-1 | CASSQDGGSSGRGVLETQYF
TRBJ2-1 | few | TRBV19 | CASSPRLDSYNEQFF
TRBJ2-7 | few | TRBV28 | CASSTVGGEQYF
TRBJ2-7 | NA | TRBV28 | CASRSGQGPEQYF
TRBJ1-2 | NA | TRBV5-6 | CASSPQGQGFHGYTF
TRBJ2-2 | NA | TRBV9 | CASSVGGFGSGELFF
TRBJ1-5 | NA | TRBV28 | CAGNRGGMSNQPQHF
TRBJ1-2 | NA | TRBV7-9 | CASSLRGGYGYTF
TRBJ2-3 | few | TRBV5-4 | CASSSNPHSSGRSTDTQYF
TRBJ2-7 | few | TRBV19 | CASSTGLAVIYEQYF
TRBJ1-1 | few | TRBV27 | CASSLGGGYTEAFF